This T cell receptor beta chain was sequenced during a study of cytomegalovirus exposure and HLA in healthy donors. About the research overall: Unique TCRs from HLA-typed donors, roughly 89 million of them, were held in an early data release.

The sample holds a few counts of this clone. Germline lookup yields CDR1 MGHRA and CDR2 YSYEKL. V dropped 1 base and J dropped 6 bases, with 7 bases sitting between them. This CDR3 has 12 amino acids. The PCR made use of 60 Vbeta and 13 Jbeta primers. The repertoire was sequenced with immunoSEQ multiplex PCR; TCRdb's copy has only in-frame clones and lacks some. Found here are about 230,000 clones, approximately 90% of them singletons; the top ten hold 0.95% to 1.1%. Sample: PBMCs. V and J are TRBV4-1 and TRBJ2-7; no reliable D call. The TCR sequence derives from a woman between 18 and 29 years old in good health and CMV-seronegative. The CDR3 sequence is CASSQAVGEQYF. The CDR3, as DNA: TGCGCCAGCAGCCAAGCGGTCGGCGAGCAGTACTTC.